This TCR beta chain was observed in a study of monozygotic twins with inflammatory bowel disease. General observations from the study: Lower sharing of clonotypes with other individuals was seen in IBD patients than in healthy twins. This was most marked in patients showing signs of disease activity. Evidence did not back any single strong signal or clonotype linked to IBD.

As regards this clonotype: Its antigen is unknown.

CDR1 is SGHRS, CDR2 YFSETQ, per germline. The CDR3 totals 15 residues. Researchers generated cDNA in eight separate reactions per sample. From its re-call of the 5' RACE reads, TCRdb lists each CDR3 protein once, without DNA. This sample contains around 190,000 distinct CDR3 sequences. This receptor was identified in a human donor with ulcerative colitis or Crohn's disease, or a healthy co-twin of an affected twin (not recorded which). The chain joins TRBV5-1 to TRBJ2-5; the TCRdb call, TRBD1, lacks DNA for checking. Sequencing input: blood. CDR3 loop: CASSIGQAEGETQYF.